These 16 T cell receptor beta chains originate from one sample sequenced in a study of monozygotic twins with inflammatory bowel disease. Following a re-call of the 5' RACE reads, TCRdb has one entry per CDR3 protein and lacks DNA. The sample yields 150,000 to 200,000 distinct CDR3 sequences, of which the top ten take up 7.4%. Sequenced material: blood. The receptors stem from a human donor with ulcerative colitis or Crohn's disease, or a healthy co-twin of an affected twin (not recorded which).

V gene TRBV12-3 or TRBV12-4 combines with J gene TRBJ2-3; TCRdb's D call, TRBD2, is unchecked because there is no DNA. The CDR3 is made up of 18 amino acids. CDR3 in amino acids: CASSLGLVDWRSTDTQYF.

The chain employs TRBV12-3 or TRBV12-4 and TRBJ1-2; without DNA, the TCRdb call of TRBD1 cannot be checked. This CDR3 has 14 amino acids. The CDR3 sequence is CASSQGGLNYGYTF.

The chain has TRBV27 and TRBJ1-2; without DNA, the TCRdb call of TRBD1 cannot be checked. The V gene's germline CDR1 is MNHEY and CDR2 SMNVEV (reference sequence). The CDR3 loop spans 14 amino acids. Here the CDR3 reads CASSPRTFHYGYTF.

Here the CDR3 reads CATSPGQKPYEQYF. V usage is TRBV15 and J usage is TRBJ2-7; checking the TCRdb D call of TRBD1 is not possible without DNA. The CDR3 contains 14 residues. The germline V gene has CDR1 LNHNV and CDR2 YYDKDF (reference sequence).

This CDR3 is CASSQDSGARAYEQYF. The rearrangement links TRBV3-1 to TRBJ2-7; TCRdb designates TRBD1, a call that cannot be tested without DNA. Germline-derived CDR1 and CDR2 are LGHDT and YNNKEL (reference sequence). This CDR3 spans 16 amino acids.

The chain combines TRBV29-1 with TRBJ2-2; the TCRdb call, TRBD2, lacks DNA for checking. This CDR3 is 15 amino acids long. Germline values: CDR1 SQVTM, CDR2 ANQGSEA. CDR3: CSVRTSGGITGELFF.

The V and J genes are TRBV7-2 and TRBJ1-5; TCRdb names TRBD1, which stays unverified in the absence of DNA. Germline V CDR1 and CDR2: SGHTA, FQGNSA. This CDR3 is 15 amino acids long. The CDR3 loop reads CASSPRVGDNQPQHF.

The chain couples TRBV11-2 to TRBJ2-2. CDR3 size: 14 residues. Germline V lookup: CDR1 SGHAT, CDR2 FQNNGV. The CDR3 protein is CASSLGPSIGELFF.

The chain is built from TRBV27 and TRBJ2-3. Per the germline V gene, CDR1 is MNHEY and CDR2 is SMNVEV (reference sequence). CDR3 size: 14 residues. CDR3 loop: CASSLAGLKDTQYF.

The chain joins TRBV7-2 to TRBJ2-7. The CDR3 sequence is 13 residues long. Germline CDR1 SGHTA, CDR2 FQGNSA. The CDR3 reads CASSLPSPKEQYF.

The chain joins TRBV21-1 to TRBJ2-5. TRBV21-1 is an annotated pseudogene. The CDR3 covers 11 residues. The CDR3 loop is CASFRGGTQYF.

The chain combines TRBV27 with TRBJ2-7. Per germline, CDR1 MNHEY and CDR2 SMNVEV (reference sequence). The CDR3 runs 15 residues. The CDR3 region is CASSLSVGGSYEQYF.

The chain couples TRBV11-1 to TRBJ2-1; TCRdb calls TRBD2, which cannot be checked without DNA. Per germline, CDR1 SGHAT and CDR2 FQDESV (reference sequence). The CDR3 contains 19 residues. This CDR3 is CASSPRRTSGSTRYNEQFF.

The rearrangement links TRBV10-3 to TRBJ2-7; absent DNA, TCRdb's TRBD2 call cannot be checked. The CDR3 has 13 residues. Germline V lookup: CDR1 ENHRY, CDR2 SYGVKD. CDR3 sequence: CATLAGAGYEQYF.

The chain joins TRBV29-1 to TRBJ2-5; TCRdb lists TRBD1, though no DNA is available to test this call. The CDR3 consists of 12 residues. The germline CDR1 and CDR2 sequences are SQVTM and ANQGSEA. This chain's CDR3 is CSAERGQETQYF.

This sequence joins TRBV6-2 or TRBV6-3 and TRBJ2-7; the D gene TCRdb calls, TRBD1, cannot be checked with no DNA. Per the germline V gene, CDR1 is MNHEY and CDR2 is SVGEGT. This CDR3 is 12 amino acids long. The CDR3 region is CASKNRTYEQYF.